This T cell receptor beta chain is drawn from a study of cytomegalovirus exposure and HLA in healthy donors. Across the whole study: Caucasian-associated ancestry cluster membership applied to about four fifths of over 350 genotyped donors.

This CDR3 region has 15 residues. V shed 4 bases, J shed 0 bases, and the junction held 3 bases outside the gene matches. Germline CDR1 and CDR2: SGHRS and YFSETQ. PCR used 60 Vbeta primers and 13 Jbeta primers. TCRdb's copy holds only in-frame clones and misses some; the assay was immunoSEQ multiplex PCR. This table holds around 140,000 clones, 76% found once. Regarding the study as a whole: The study listed approximately 170 cytomegalovirus-associated TCR beta chains. It was assumed in the presence/absence analyses that sequencing depth was roughly uniform across donors.

Turning to this clone: Its specificity is not known.

The sample comprised PBMCs. The receptor's source is a female donor in good health and CMV-seropositive. The chain joins TRBV5-1 to TRBJ1-4, with 7 bases identical to TRBD1. CDR3 amino acids: CASSGGTATNEKLFF. The CDR3 DNA reads TGCGCCAGCAGCGGGGGGACAGCAACTAATGAAAAACTGTTTTTT.